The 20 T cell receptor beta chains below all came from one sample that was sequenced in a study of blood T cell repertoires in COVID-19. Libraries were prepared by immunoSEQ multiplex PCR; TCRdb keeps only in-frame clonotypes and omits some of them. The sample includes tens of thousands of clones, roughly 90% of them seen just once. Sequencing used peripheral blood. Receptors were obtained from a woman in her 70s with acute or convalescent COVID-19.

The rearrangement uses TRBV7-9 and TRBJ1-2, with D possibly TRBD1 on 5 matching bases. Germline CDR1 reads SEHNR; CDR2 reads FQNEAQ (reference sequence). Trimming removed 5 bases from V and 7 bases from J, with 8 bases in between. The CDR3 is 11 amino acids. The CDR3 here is CASSLRGGYTF. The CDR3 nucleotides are TGTGCCAGCAGCCTAAGGGGTGGCTACACCTTC.

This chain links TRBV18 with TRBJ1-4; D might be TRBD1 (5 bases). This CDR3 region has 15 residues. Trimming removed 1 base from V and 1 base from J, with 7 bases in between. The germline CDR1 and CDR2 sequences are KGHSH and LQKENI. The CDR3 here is CASSPQGLTNEKLFF. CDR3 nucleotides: TGTGCCAGCTCACCACAGGGGTTAACTAATGAAAAACTGTTTTTT.

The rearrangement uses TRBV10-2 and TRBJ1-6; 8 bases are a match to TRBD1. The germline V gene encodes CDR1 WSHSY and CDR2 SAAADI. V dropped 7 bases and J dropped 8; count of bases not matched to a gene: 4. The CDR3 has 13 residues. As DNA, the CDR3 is TGCGCCAGCATCAGGGGGCTGGATTCACCCCTCCACTTT. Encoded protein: CASIRGLDSPLHF.

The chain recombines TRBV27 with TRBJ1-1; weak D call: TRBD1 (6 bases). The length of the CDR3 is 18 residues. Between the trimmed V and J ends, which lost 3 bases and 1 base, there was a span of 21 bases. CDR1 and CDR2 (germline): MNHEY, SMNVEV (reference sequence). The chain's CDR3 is CASSLGAGAQLKNTEAFF. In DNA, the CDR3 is TGTGCCAGCAGTTTGGGGGCTGGAGCCCAATTAAAGAACACTGAAGCTTTCTTT.

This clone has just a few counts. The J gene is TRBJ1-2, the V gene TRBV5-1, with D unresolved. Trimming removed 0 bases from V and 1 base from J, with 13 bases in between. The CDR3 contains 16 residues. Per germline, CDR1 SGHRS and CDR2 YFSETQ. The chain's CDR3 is CASSLAGFPGNYGYTF. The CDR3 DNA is TGCGCCAGCAGCTTGGCGGGTTTCCCGGGTAACTATGGCTACACCTTC.

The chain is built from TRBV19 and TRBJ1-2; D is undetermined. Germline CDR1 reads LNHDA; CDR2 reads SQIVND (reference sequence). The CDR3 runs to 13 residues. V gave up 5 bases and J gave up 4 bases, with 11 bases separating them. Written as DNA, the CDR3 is TGTGCCAGTAGTCCCGCTCGAGGCTATGGCTACACCTTC. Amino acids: CASSPARGYGYTF.

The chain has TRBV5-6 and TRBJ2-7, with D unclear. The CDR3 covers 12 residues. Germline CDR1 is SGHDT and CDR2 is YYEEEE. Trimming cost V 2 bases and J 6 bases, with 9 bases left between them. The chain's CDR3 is CASSFGWAEQYV. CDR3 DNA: TGTGCCAGCAGCTTTGGGTGGGCCGAGCAGTACGTC.

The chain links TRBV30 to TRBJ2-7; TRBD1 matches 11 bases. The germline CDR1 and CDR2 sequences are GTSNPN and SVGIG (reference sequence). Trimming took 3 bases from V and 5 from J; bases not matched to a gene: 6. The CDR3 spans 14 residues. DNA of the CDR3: TGTGCCTGGAGCGCGGACAGGGGGCGGCACGAGCAGTACTTC. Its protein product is CAWSADRGRHEQYF. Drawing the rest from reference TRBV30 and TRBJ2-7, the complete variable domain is SQTIHQWPATLVQPVGSPLSLECTVEGTSNPNLYWYRQAAGRGLQLLFYSVGIGQISSEVPQNLSASRPQDRQFILSSKKLLLSDSGFYLCAWSADRGRHEQYFGPGTRLTVT.

CDR3 sequence reads: CASSTLQALNTEAFF. In DNA, the CDR3 is TGTGCCAGTAGTACGTTACAGGCACTGAACACTGAAGCTTTCTTT. V gene TRBV19 combines with J gene TRBJ1-1; TRBD1 might be the D (5 bases). V lost 4 bases and J 0 bases, leaving 12 bases between the germline ends. Germline V lookup: CDR1 LNHDA, CDR2 SQIVND (reference sequence). The CDR3 sequence is 15 residues long.

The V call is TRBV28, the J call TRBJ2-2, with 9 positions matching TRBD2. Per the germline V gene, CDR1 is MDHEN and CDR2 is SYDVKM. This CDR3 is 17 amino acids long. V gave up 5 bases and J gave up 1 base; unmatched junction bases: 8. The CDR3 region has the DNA TGTGCCAGCAGTCCCGCGGGGGGGCGGGGGAACACCGGGGAGCTGTTTTTT. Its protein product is CASSPAGGRGNTGELFF.

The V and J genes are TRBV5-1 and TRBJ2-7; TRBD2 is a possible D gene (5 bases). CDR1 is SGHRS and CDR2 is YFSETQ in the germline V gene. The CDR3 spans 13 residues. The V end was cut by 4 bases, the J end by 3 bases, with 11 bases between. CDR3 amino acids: CASSTGRGYEQYF. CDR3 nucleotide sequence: TGCGCCAGCAGCACGGGCCGGGGCTACGAGCAGTACTTC. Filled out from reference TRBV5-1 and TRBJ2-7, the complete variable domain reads KAGVTQTPRYLIKTRGQQVTLSCSPISGHRSVSWYQQTPGQGLQFLFEYFSETQRNKGNFPGRFSGRQFSNSRSEMNVSTLELGDSALYLCASSTGRGYEQYFGPGTRLTVT.

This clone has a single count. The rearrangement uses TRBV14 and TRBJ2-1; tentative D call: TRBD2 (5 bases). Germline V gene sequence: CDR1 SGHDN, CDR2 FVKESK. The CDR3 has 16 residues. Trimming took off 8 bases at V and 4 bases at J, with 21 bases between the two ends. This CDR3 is CASQPGAGEAYNEQFF. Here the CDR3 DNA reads TGTGCCAGCCAACCTGGCGCGGGCGAGGCTTACAATGAGCAGTTCTTC.

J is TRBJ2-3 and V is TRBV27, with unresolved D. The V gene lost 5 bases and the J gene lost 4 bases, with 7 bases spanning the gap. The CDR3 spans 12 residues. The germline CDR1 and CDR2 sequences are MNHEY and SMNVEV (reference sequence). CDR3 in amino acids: CASSPRADTQYF. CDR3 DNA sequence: TGTGCCAGCAGTCCCCGGGCAGATACGCAGTATTTT.

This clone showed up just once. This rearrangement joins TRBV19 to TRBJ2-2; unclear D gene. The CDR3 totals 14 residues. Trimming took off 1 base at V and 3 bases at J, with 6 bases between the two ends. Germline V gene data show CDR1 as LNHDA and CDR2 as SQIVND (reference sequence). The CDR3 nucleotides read TGTGCCAGTAGTATAGGTCCGGACACCGGGGAGCTGTTTTTT. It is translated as CASSIGPDTGELFF.

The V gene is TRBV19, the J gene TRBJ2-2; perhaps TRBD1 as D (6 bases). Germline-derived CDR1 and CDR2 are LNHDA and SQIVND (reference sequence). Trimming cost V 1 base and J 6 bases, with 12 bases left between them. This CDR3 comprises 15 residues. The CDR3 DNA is TGTGCCAGTAGTATAGGACGGAGGACAGCCGGGGAGCTGTTTTTT. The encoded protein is CASSIGRRTAGELFF. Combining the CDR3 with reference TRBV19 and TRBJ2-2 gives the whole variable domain DGGITQSPKYLFRKEGQNVTLSCEQNLNHDAMYWYRQDPGQGLRLIYYSQIVNDFQKGDIAEGYSVSREKKESFPLTVTSAQKNPTAFYLCASSIGRRTAGELFFGEGSRLTVL.

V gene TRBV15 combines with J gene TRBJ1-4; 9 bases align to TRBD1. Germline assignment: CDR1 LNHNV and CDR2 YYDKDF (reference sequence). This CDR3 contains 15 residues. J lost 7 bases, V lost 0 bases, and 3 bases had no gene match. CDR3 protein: CATSRDGQGSEKLFF. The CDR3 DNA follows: TGTGCCACCAGCAGAGATGGACAGGGGAGTGAAAAACTGTTTTTT.

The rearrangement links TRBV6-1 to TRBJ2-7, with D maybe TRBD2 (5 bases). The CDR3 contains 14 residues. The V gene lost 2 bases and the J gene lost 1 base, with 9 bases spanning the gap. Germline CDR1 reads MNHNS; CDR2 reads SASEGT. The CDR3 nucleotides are TGTGCCAGCAGTGAAACTAGAGGGTCCTACGAGCAGTACGTC. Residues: CASSETRGSYEQYV.

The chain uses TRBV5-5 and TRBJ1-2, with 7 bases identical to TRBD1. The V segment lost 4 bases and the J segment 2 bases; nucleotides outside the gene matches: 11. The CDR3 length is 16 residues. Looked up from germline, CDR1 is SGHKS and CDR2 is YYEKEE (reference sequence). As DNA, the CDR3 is TGTGCCAGCAGCCTCCAACCCGGGACAGACAACTATGGCTACACCTTC. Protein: CASSLQPGTDNYGYTF.

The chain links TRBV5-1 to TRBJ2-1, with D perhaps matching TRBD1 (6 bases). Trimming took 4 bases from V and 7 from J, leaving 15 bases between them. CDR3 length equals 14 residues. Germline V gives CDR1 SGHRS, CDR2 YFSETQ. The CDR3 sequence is CASSEGGGLNEQFF. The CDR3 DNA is TGCGCCAGCAGCGAGGGTGGGGGCCTTAATGAGCAGTTCTTC.

CDR3 amino acids: CASGQSSYEQYF. In nucleotides, the CDR3 is TGTGCCAGCGGCCAGTCTTCCTACGAGCAGTACTTC. The chain has TRBV7-9 and TRBJ2-7; unclear D gene. The germline V gene encodes CDR1 SEHNR and CDR2 FQNEAQ (reference sequence). CDR3 length: 12 amino acids. V dropped 8 bases and J dropped 1 base, with 9 bases sitting between them. The full variable domain, its missing parts supplied by reference TRBV7-9 and TRBJ2-7, is DTGVSQNPRHKITKRGQNVTFRCDPISEHNRLYWYRQTLGQGPEFLTYFQNEAQLEKSRLLSDRFSAERPKGSFSTLEIQRTEQGDSAMYLCASGQSSYEQYFGPGTRLTVT.